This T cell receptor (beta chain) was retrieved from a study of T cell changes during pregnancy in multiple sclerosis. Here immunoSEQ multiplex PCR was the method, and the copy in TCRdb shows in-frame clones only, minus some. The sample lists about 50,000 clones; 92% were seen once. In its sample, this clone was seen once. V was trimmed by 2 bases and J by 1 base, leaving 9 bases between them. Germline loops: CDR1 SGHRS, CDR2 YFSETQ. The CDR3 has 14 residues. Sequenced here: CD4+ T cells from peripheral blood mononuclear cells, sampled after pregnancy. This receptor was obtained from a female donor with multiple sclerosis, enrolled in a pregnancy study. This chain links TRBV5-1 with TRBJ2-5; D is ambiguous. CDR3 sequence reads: CASSFGVSQETQYF. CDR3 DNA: TGCGCCAGCAGCTTTGGTGTCAGCCAAGAGACCCAGTACTTC.